The sequence of this TCR beta chain was determined in a study of radiotherapy plus CTLA-4 blockade in lung cancer. Study results and caveats: Early blood T cell clone dynamics, with interferon-beta, were reported to best predict response.

Produced via immunoSEQ multiplex PCR; TCRdb's table is partial and in-frame only. The sample lists 70,000 to 95,000 clones; around 90% were seen once. This clone has only a few counts. The antigen is undetermined. Germline CDR1 reads MDHEN; CDR2 reads SYDVKM. V shed 5 bases and J 3 bases; nucleotides not matched to a gene: 10. This CDR3 is built from 16 residues. This sequence was found in a human donor with non-small cell lung cancer that progressed on radiotherapy plus ipilimumab. The genes are TRBV28 and TRBJ2-5; 9 nucleotides agree with TRBD1. This specimen was peripheral blood, taken from a patient treated with radiotherapy plus ipilimumab. The CDR3 DNA reads TGTGCCAGCAGTGGTTGGGACAGGGAAATCAAAGAGACCCAGTACTTC. Translating it yields CASSGWDREIKETQYF.